The 29 T cell receptor beta chains below come from one sample, sequenced in a study of siplizumab effects on memory and regulatory T cells (dated by TCRdb to about 2019). The library was prepared using the immunoSEQ multiplex PCR assay. As stored in TCRdb, this immuneACCESS dataset retains in-frame rearrangements with V and J assigned. A fraction of the clones does not appear; measured against another copy, unresolved V genes explain less than half of the discrepancy, and the remainder lacks a known reason. Within this sample are roughly 92,000 clones, with 85% to 95% of them counted one time only. The ten most abundant clones make up approximately 0.3% of the sample. What was sequenced was non-Treg CD4+ T cells sorted from blood. Read against the paper, the sample's cell subset or site label means: FACS-sorted unstimulated CD4+ non-regulatory T cells. Source of these receptors: a human donor in good health.

This clone has just a few counts. The chain combines TRBV6-1 with TRBJ1-1, with D tentatively TRBD1 (5 bases). Germline-derived CDR1 and CDR2 are MNHNS and SASEGT. Trimming removed 6 bases at V and 8 bases at J, with 7 bases between. This CDR3 contains 10 residues. This CDR3 reads CASRTAEAFF. The CDR3 bases are TGTGCCAGCAGGACAGCAGAAGCTTTCTTT.

This clone was seen a few times. The chain recombines TRBV18 with TRBJ2-2; D is unclear. The CDR3 is 18 residues long. V shed 0 bases and J shed 0 bases, with 14 bases lying between them. Germline V gene sequence: CDR1 KGHSH, CDR2 LQKENI. The CDR3 sequence: CASSPPLRPIANTGELFF. Here the CDR3 DNA reads TGTGCCAGCTCACCACCGCTACGGCCTATCGCGAACACCGGGGAGCTGTTTTTT.

CDR3 sequence: CASSPKGEGMHSPLHF. The CDR3 bases are TGTGCCAGCAGCCCTAAGGGGGAGGGTATGCATTCACCCCTCCACTTT. The chain carries TRBV13 and TRBJ1-6, with D perhaps matching TRBD1 (6 bases). This CDR3 is built from 16 residues. Germline V CDR1 and CDR2: PRHDT, FYEKMQ (reference sequence). Trimming pared 5 bases from V and 8 bases from J, leaving 19 bases between.

The chain links TRBV6-5 to TRBJ1-1; weak D call: TRBD1 (6 bases). Germline V gives CDR1 MNHEY, CDR2 SVGAGI. V was shortened by 1 base and J by 5 bases, with 11 bases between the two germline ends. The CDR3 has 14 residues. In nucleotides, the CDR3 is TGTGCCAGCAGTTACTACGGAGGGGGTACTGAAGCTTTCTTT. The encoded protein is CASSYYGGGTEAFF.

The gene calls are TRBV9 and TRBJ2-1; 7 bases are shared with TRBD2. J lost 7 bases, V lost 0 bases, and 4 bases had no gene match. The CDR3 extends over 14 amino acids. The germline V gene encodes CDR1 SGDLS and CDR2 YYNGEE. DNA for the CDR3: TGTGCCAGCAGCGTAGTGGGGGGGTCGAATGAGCAGTTCTTC. This codes for CASSVVGGSNEQFF.

V gene TRBV12-5 combines with J gene TRBJ2-1; 8 bases line up with TRBD1. Unmatched junction bases numbered 14, after V lost 1 base and J lost 9 bases. The CDR3 consists of 17 residues. Germline CDR1 reads LGHNT; CDR2 reads FRNRAP. The CDR3 bases are TGTGCTAGTGGTTTGGAACCGACAGGGGCCCTCGGGTGTGAGCAGTTCTTC. Encoded protein: CASGLEPTGALGCEQFF.

V and J are TRBV2 and TRBJ2-2, with D uncertain. With 4 bases removed from V and 4 bases from J, the gap between germline ends came to 10 bases. The CDR3 covers 14 residues. Per germline, CDR1 SNHLY and CDR2 FYNNEI. The CDR3 DNA reads TGTGCCAGCAGTGCGGCCCCGGCCACCGGGGAGCTGTTTTTT. Translating it yields CASSAAPATGELFF. Filled out from reference TRBV2 and TRBJ2-2, the complete variable domain reads EPEVTQTPSHQVTQMGQEVILRCVPISNHLYFYWYRQILGQKVEFLVSFYNNEISEKSEIFDDQFSVERPDGSNFTLKIRSTKLEDSAMYFCASSAAPATGELFFGEGSRLTVL.

J is TRBJ2-1 and V is TRBV11-2; 9 nucleotides align to TRBD2. V lost 1 base and J lost 15; bases outside the gene matches: 7. The germline V gene has CDR1 SGHAT and CDR2 FQNNGV. CDR3 size: 13 residues. CDR3 sequence: CASSLGAGGSAFF. The CDR3, as DNA: TGTGCCAGCAGCTTAGGAGCGGGGGGATCGGCGTTCTTC.

The chain recombines TRBV4-1 with TRBJ1-4, with D unresolved. CDR3 size: 18 residues. Germline CDR1 MGHRA, CDR2 YSYEKL. The V end was cut by 0 bases, the J end by 2 bases, with 16 bases between. CDR3 amino acids: CASSQDVVGMTTNEKLFF. The CDR3 coding sequence is TGCGCCAGCAGCCAAGATGTAGTGGGCATGACGACTAATGAAAAACTGTTTTTT.

The chain is built from TRBV6-5 and TRBJ2-7, with D perhaps matching TRBD1 (6 bases). Trimming removed 2 bases from V and 6 bases from J, with 11 bases in between. The CDR3 has 13 residues. The germline V gene encodes CDR1 MNHEY and CDR2 SVGAGI. The CDR3 coding sequence is TGTGCCAGCAGTTACAAAGACAGGTCCGAGCAGTACTTC. Its translation: CASSYKDRSEQYF.

The chain recombines TRBV2 with TRBJ1-4, with 8 bases identical to TRBD1. Germline V gives CDR1 SNHLY, CDR2 FYNNEI. The CDR3 length is 15 residues. V dropped 5 bases and J dropped 4; count of bases not matched to a gene: 6. Here the CDR3 reads CASSTGQGDNEKLFF. The CDR3 DNA reads as TGTGCCAGCAGTACCGGACAGGGAGATAATGAAAAACTGTTTTTT.

The V gene is TRBV7-9, the J gene TRBJ2-3; 7 nucleotides agree with TRBD1. The CDR3 has 13 residues. With V trimmed by 0 bases and J by 8 bases, 2 bases remained unmatched. Germline V gene data show CDR1 as SEHNR and CDR2 as FQNEAQ (reference sequence). CDR3 nucleotide sequence: TGTGCCAGCAGCTTAGCGGCAGGGGGTACGCAGTATTTT. Residues: CASSLAAGGTQYF. Variable domain in full (rest from reference TRBV7-9 and TRBJ2-3): DTGVSQNPRHKITKRGQNVTFRCDPISEHNRLYWYRQTLGQGPEFLTYFQNEAQLEKSRLLSDRFSAERPKGSFSTLEIQRTEQGDSAMYLCASSLAAGGTQYFGPGTRLTVL.

The gene calls are TRBV2 and TRBJ2-7; possibly TRBD2 for D (5 bases). This CDR3 is 17 amino acids long. Trimming took 0 bases from V and 0 from J, leaving 15 bases between them. Germline assignment: CDR1 SNHLY and CDR2 FYNNEI. CDR3 in amino acids: CASSEAAGILLSYEQYF. Here the CDR3 DNA reads TGTGCCAGCAGTGAAGCCGCGGGTATCCTCCTCTCCTACGAGCAGTACTTC.

CDR3 in DNA: TGCGCCAGCAGCTTGGAACTAGCGGTTGGCAATGAGCAGTTCTTC. It yields the protein CASSLELAVGNEQFF. The chain joins TRBV5-1 to TRBJ2-1, with TRBD2 matching over 8 bases. The junction had 5 bases not matched to a gene; V was cut back by 0 bases and J by 6 bases. CDR3 length: 15 residues. Germline V CDR1 and CDR2: SGHRS, YFSETQ.

The rearrangement uses TRBV13 and TRBJ2-6; no reliable D call. Germline V gene lookup returns CDR1 PRHDT and CDR2 FYEKMQ (reference sequence). V lost 3 bases to trimming and J lost 3 bases, with 3 bases between them. The CDR3 spans 13 residues. The CDR3 DNA follows: TGTGCCAGCAGCTTCTTTGGGGCCAACGTCCTGACTTTC. The encoded protein is CASSFFGANVLTF.

The J gene is TRBJ1-6, the V gene TRBV28; tentative D call: TRBD1 (6 bases). Trimming shortened V by 9 bases and J by 7 bases, and 19 bases separated the two germline ends. This CDR3 spans 15 amino acids. From germline, CDR1 is MDHEN and CDR2 SYDVKM. The CDR3 nucleotides read TGTGCCAGTCTACCACCACAGGGAACGAATTCACCCCTCCACTTT. Translating it yields CASLPPQGTNSPLHF.

The genes are TRBV6-1 and TRBJ1-6, with D perhaps matching TRBD1 (6 bases). V was pared by 6 bases and J by 10 bases, with 13 bases between. Germline values: CDR1 MNHNS, CDR2 SASEGT. The CDR3 loop spans 13 amino acids. CDR3 nucleotides: TGTGCCAGCAGGGAGGGGGAGGGATCACCCCTCCACTTT. This gives the protein CASREGEGSPLHF.

The rearrangement links TRBV9 to TRBJ1-2; 7 positions agree with TRBD1. The CDR3 has 15 residues. V trimming: 2 bases; J trimming: 8 bases; junction bases outside the gene matches: 12. Germline-derived CDR1 and CDR2 are SGDLS and YYNGEE. CDR3 coding DNA: TGTGCCAGCAGCGTGTGGACAGGCAAAGGAGGGGGCTACACCTTC. This translates into CASSVWTGKGGGYTF.

The rearrangement links TRBV29-1 to TRBJ2-5; 7 positions agree with TRBD2. Germline values: CDR1 SQVTM, CDR2 ANQGSEA. The CDR3 covers 14 residues. The J segment lost 1 base and the V segment lost 2 bases, leaving 4 bases of the junction unmatched. Written as DNA, the CDR3 is TGCAGCGTTGAAAAGGCTAGCGGCCAAGAGACCCAGTACTTC. It specifies CSVEKASGQETQYF.

The DNA of the CDR3 is TGTGCCAGTGCTTCAGGGGGCTGGGGAAACACCATATATTTT. It yields the protein CASASGGWGNTIYF. The V call is TRBV19, the J call TRBJ1-3, with 8 nucleotides matching TRBD1. This CDR3 is built from 14 residues. Germline V CDR1 and CDR2: LNHDA, SQIVND (reference sequence). V trimming: 8 bases; J trimming: 4 bases; junction bases outside the gene matches: 7.

V and J are TRBV30 and TRBJ1-1; TRBD1 matches at 8 bases. This CDR3 is built from 15 residues. Germline loops: CDR1 GTSNPN, CDR2 SVGIG (reference sequence). After removal of 3 bases from V and 0 bases from J, the junction contained 6 bases not matched to a gene. In DNA form, the CDR3 reads TGTGCCTGGAGCCCGGGACAGGCCCTGAACACTGAAGCTTTCTTT. It specifies CAWSPGQALNTEAFF.

The chain links TRBV2 to TRBJ2-2; D remains ambiguous. V lost 4 bases and J 1 base, leaving 10 bases between the germline ends. The CDR3 consists of 15 residues. Germline CDR1 SNHLY, CDR2 FYNNEI. The CDR3 region has the DNA TGTGCCAGCAGTGTTGAGTCTGGGAACACCGGGGAGCTGTTTTTT. Translated: CASSVESGNTGELFF.

V gene TRBV12-1 combines with J gene TRBJ2-7. TRBV12-1 represents a pseudogene. CDR3 length: 12 amino acids. The CDR3 DNA is TGTGCCAGCAGCTCCTATAGCGCTAGGGGGTACTTC. Translating gives CASSSYSARGYF.

The chain employs TRBV9 and TRBJ2-7; possibly TRBD1 for D (5 bases). Per the germline V gene, CDR1 is SGDLS and CDR2 is YYNGEE. This CDR3 comprises 15 residues. The V end was cut by 2 bases, the J end by 0 bases, with 12 bases between. CDR3 sequence reads: CASSVGHHRSYEQYF. The CDR3 coding sequence is TGTGCCAGCAGCGTCGGACACCACCGCTCCTACGAGCAGTACTTC. The full variable domain, completed using reference TRBV9 and TRBJ2-7, is DSGVTQTPKHLITATGQRVTLRCSPRSGDLSVYWYQQSLDQGLQFLIQYYNGEERAKGNILERFSAQQFPDLHSELNLSSLELGDSALYFCASSVGHHRSYEQYFGPGTRLTVT.

This sequence joins TRBV12-5 and TRBJ1-1; D is perhaps TRBD1 (6 bases). The CDR3 loop spans 17 amino acids. CDR1 is LGHNT and CDR2 is FRNRAP in the germline V gene. Trimming removed 0 bases from V and 3 bases from J, with 17 bases in between. CDR3: CASGLVRAGALDTEAFF. CDR3 nucleotide sequence: TGTGCTAGTGGTTTGGTACGGGCAGGGGCCCTGGACACTGAAGCTTTCTTT.

The rearrangement links TRBV12-2 to TRBJ2-7. TRBV12-2 is designated a pseudogene. The CDR3 is 15 amino acids. CDR3 residues: CASRLATVSSYEQYF. Here the CDR3 DNA reads TGTGCAAGTCGCTTAGCGACGGTAAGCTCCTACGAGCAGTACTTC.

The gene calls are TRBV6-5 and TRBJ2-3, with D maybe TRBD2 (6 bases). The CDR3 is 14 amino acids. Germline V gene lookup returns CDR1 MNHEY and CDR2 SVGAGI. This chain's CDR3 is CIPPAGQGGDTQYF. Here the CDR3 DNA reads TGTATCCCTCCGGCGGGGCAGGGAGGAGATACGCAGTATTTT.

The chain combines TRBV6-5 with TRBJ2-1, with TRBD2 identical over 7 bases. The CDR3 totals 15 residues. Germline CDR1 and CDR2: MNHEY and SVGAGI. Trimming at V came to 3 bases and at J to 4 bases, leaving 6 bases not matched to a gene. The CDR3 DNA is TGTGCCAGCAGTTATGTGGCGGGAGCTTACAATGAGCAGTTCTTC. Amino acids: CASSYVAGAYNEQFF.

This clone turned up a few times. The V and J genes are TRBV19 and TRBJ1-5; TRBD1 agrees at 12 bases. Germline lookup yields CDR1 LNHDA and CDR2 SQIVND (reference sequence). There are 14 residues in the CDR3. J gave up 5 bases and V 6 bases, and 2 bases lay outside the gene matches. The CDR3 nucleotides read TGTGCCAGTAGGGGACAGGGGGCTTATCAGCCCCAGCATTTT. Residues: CASRGQGAYQPQHF. The full variable domain, in which reference TRBV19 and TRBJ1-5 provide the parts outside the CDR3, is DGGITQSPKYLFRKEGQNVTLSCEQNLNHDAMYWYRQDPGQGLRLIYYSQIVNDFQKGDIAEGYSVSREKKESFPLTVTSAQKNPTAFYLCASRGQGAYQPQHFGDGTRLSIL.